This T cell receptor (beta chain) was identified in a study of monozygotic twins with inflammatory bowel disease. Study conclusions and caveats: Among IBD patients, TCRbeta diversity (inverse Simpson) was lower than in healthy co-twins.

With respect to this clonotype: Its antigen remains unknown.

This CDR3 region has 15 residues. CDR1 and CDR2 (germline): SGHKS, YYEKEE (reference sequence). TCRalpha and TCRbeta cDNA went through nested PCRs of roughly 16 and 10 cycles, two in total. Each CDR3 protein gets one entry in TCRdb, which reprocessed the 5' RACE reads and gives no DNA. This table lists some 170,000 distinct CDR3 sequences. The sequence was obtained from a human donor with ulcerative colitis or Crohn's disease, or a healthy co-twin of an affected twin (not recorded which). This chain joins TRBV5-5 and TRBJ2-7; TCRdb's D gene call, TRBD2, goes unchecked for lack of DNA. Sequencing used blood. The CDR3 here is CASSSEAAGVWEQYF.